The present entry profiles one T cell receptor beta chain with its context. What it binds is unknown. Primers included in the PCR were 60 Vbeta and 13 Jbeta primers. The data were produced by immunoSEQ multiplex PCR, yet TCRdb's version contains in-frame clones alone and is incomplete. The sample totals more than 95,000 clones. This sample is part of a study of cytomegalovirus exposure and HLA in healthy donors. Study results and limitations: As a later analysis showed, several of the most significant clusters appeared to be linked to common viral pathogens.

Sequenced: PBMCs. This TCR was recovered from a man aged 35 to 55 in good health and CMV-seronegative.

This CDR3 reads CASSQETSGIDYEQYF. CDR3 in DNA: TGCGCCAGCAGCCAAGAAACTAGCGGGATAGACTACGAGCAGTACTTC. The chain carries TRBV4-3 and TRBJ2-7, with TRBD2 identical over 10 bases. The CDR3 is 16 residues long. After removal of 0 bases from V and 3 bases from J, the junction contained 5 bases not matched to a gene. Per germline, CDR1 LGHNA and CDR2 YSLEER.